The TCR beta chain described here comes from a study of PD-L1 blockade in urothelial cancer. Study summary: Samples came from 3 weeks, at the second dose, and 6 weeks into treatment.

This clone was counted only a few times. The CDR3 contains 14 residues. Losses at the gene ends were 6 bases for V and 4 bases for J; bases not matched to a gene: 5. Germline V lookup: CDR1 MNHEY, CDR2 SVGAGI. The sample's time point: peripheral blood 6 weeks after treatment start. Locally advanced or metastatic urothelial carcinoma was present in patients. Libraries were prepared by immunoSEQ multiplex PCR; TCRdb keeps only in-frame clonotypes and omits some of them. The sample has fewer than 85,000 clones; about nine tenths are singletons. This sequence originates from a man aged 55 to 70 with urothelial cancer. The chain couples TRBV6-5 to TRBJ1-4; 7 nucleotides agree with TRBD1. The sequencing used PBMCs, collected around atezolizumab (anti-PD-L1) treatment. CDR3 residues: CASSWGQINEKLFF. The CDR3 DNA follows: TGTGCCAGCAGCTGGGGACAGATTAATGAAAAACTGTTTTTT.